This T cell receptor beta chain originates from a study of T cells after yellow fever vaccination. The CDR3 loop spans 14 amino acids. V lost 5 bases and J lost 1, with 11 bases in between. Germline V lookup: CDR1 SGHTA, CDR2 FQGNSA. The study, taken as a whole, reports: Within FACS-sorted repertoires, abundant clonotypes contaminating from the bulk population could be present.

One entry per CDR3 protein results from TCRdb running MiXCR on the 5' RACE reads. The sample carries around 340,000 distinct CDR3 sequences, around 13% recorded once. This clonotype was detected a few times. What it recognizes is unknown. Here the sequenced sample was CD4+ T cells sorted from PBMCs, taken 15 days after the yellow fever booster vaccination. V is TRBV7-2 and J is TRBJ2-5; D unresolved. This receptor was taken from a man between 18 and 29 years old who received the YFV17D yellow fever vaccine. CDR3 bases: TGTGCCAGCAGCAGAGCCACCGCCCAAGAGACCCAGTACTTC. Protein product: CASSRATAQETQYF.